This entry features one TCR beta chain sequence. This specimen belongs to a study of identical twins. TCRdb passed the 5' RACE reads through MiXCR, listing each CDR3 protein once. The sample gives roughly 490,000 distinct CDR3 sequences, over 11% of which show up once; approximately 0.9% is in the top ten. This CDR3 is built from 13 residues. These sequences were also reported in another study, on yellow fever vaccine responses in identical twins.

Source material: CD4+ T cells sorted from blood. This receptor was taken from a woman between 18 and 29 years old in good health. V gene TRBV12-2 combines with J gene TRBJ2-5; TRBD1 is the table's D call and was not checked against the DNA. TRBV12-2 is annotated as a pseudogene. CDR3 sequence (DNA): TGTGCAAGTCGCTCGGACAGCCAAGAGACCCAGTACTTC. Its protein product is CASRSDSQETQYF.